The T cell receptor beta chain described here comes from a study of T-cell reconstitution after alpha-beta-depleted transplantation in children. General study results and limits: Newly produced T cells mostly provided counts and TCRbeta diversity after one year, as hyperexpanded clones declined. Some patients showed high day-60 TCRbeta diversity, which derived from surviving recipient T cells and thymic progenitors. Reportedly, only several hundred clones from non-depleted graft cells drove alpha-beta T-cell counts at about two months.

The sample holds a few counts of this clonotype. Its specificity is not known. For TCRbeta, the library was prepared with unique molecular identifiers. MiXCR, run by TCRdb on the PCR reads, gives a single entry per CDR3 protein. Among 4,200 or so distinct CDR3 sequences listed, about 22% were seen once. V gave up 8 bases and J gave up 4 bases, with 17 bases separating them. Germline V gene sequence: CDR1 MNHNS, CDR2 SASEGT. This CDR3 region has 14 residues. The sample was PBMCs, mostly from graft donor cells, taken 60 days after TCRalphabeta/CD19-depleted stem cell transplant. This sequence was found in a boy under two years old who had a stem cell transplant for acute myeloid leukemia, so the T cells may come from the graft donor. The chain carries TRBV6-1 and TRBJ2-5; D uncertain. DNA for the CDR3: TGTGCCAGCTCCTACCTTGGACCCGGAGAGACCCAGTACTTC. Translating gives CASSYLGPGETQYF.